One T cell receptor beta chain is described in this entry. The specificity of this receptor is unknown. Per-nucleotide qualities are absent, and no much larger clonotype sits a single base away. This sample is part of a study of post-analysis software for immune sequencing data (dated by TCRdb to the mid-2010s). Some background on the complete study: The recorded disease courses included relapsing-remitting, secondary progressive and progressive-relapsing multiple sclerosis, and some patients had no subtype annotation. A subset of samples was prepared in parallel using single-end sample barcoding, then pooled and co-amplified after Illumina adapter ligation. The patient repertoires were compared against approximately ten previously published healthy control repertoires obtained from donors aged 6 to 25 years. Overall study results and their limits: Patients showed significantly higher frequencies than controls for 4 or 5 TRBV segments, among them TRBV5-6, TRBV5-1 and TRBV20-1. Strong co-clustering of samples prepared in the same batch was shown by direct clustering with F measure, prompting a batch-effect correction. Normalized Chao1 diversity was significantly lower in multiple sclerosis patients than controls, suggesting substantial peripheral T-cell clonal expansion. The control group was slightly older than the multiple sclerosis patient group.

To demonstrate the VDJtools post-analysis software, TCR beta repertoires were profiled from the peripheral blood of more than 10 young patients with multiple sclerosis. The patients with multiple sclerosis were children and adolescents between roughly 6 and 16 years of age. The receptor library was made with PCR. TCRdb records Illumina HiSeq 2500 as the sequencer. To reduce PCR and sequencing biases, unique molecular identifiers were incorporated into the TCR beta cDNA libraries. Approximately 500,000 cDNA molecules were obtained per 1 to 10 million input T cells, so each molecule approximated one T cell. The same protocol used for the earlier healthy control dataset was applied to prepare and sequence the patient libraries. Samples belonging to the same batch were prepared together, multiplexed and sequenced on a shared HiSeq lane. The study's own analysis went as follows. MIGEC handled the raw barcoded reads, throwing out single-read molecular identifier groups before consensus assembly and CDR3 extraction. Clonotype tables were post-analysed with VDJtools, normalizing diversity by down-sampling all datasets to the smallest sample size. Repertoire overlap clustering matched CDR3 amino acid but not nucleotide sequences to correct batch-related cross-sample contamination. Clones were called with MiXCR by TCRdb after fastp trimmed the public reads at Q25, and only in-frame beta chains were retained. A single entry per CDR3 protein holds the most common genes and DNA from its merged rows. TCRdb, not the original authors, processed these V and J calls. For this sample the table gives 700,000 to 900,000 distinct CDR3 sequences, of which around 46% were detected only once. 4.9% of the sample is taken by the ten largest.

Germline trimming: 3 bases from V, 6 bases from J; junction bases outside gene matches: 1. As encoded in the germline V gene, CDR1 is SQVTM while CDR2 is ANQGSEA. The CDR3 measures 13 amino acids from cysteine to phenylalanine. The retained sequence is limited to the CDR3, 39 bases, with the frame set at the first base. The receptor chain draws on TRBV29-1 and TRBJ2-1; TRBD2 matches 11 bases in the middle. This TCR came from a girl aged 10 to 17 with multiple sclerosis. Sequenced sample: blood. The CDR3 region reads CSVEGLAVNEQFF. The DNA reads as follows: TGCAGCGTTGAGGGACTAGCGGTCAATGAGCAGTTCTTC.